One TCR beta chain is described in this entry. The data were obtained in a study of PD-1 blockade in classical Hodgkin lymphoma. This sample's time point: cycle 4 day 1 (C4D1), after around six weeks of nivolumab. Each patient's relapse followed autologous stem cell transplantation, and brentuximab vedotin exposure varied. Generated by immunoSEQ multiplex PCR, the TCRdb table keeps only in-frame clones and is missing some. The sample contains tens of thousands of clones, 90% of which appear only once. The CDR3 spans 14 residues. Germline trimming cut 6 bases from V and 6 bases from J; bases unmatched to any gene: 8. Germline V gene data show CDR1 as MNHEY and CDR2 as SMNVEV (reference sequence).

The chain uses TRBV27 and TRBJ1-5; 7 bases map to TRBD1. Here the sequenced sample was peripheral blood mononuclear cells (PBMCs), taken before the fourth cycle of nivolumab. This TCR was sampled from a human donor with classical Hodgkin lymphoma. The CDR3 loop is CASSEQGIGQPQHF. CDR3 nucleotide sequence: TGTGCCAGCAGCGAACAGGGGATCGGTCAGCCCCAGCATTTT.